A selection of T cell receptor beta chains follows, all from one sample in a study of technical replicates of blood from a few donors. Assay used: immunoSEQ multiplex PCR; TCRdb lists only in-frame clones, some missing. The table records approximately 81,000 clones, more than 80% of them present only once. Source material: PBMCs. The source of these receptors is a human donor in good health. Some clones in this sample may be carry-over from other donors' samples. The CDR3 runs from the conserved cysteine through the conserved F or W.

v_call	cdr3_length	j_call	cdr3_aa
TRBV6-1	15	TRBJ2-7	CASSSTLGGRYEQYF
TRBV6-4	15	TRBJ2-3	CASSESAGSTDTQYF
TRBV4-1	17	TRBJ2-5	CASSPPPGGPDQETQYF
TRBV9	18	TRBJ2-7	CASSVVPEPGTGNYEQYF
TRBV7-3	15	TRBJ2-3	CASSFPPQGQDTQYF
TRBV30	13	TRBJ2-1	CAWSVGGLDEQFF
TRBV7-9	13	TRBJ1-1	CASTGFTVTEAFF
TRBV15	12	TRBJ1-2	CATSRVSGGYTF
TRBV5-4	15	TRBJ2-5	CASSFAGTSKQTQYF
TRBV7-9	16	TRBJ2-2	CASSSTKGVNTGELFF
TRBV12-5	17	TRBJ2-6	CASGFQQGSSGANVLTF
TRBV5-1	16	TRBJ2-1	CASSGMGLAGYNEQFF
TRBV5-6	14	TRBJ2-7	CASSFGTGGDEQYF
TRBV2	12	TRBJ1-6	CASSEAGGVTKF
TRBV7-9	12	TRBJ1-2	CASHGGDYGYTF
TRBV5-1	12	TRBJ2-7	CASSLVRGEQYF
TRBV6-5	13	TRBJ2-7	CASSYRERYEQYF
TRBV5-6	15	TRBJ2-4	CASSLGQIAKNIQYF
TRBV30	13	TRBJ2-1	CAWSQSVWNEQFF
TRBV11-3	12	TRBJ2-1	CASSLGLAEQFF
TRBV5-1	15	TRBJ2-7	CASKKRTSDSYEQYF
TRBV29-1	16	TRBJ2-7	CSVEDGKGADSYEQYF
TRBV7-9	14	TRBJ2-2	CASSPRQLTGELFF